The 23 T cell receptor beta chains in this list originate from one sample, sequenced in a study of cytomegalovirus exposure and HLA in healthy donors. It was with 60 Vbeta and 13 Jbeta primers that the PCR ran. The assay was immunoSEQ multiplex PCR, and TCRdb's table has in-frame clones only and misses some. The sample includes 130,000 or so clones, 60% to 85% of them seen just once. Sample: PBMCs. These receptors came from a man aged 40-50 years in good health and CMV-seronegative.

The chain links TRBV5-1 to TRBJ2-7; the match to TRBD1 covers 7 bases. The germline CDR1 and CDR2 sequences are SGHRS and YFSETQ. The CDR3 has 15 amino acids. V lost 4 bases to trimming and J lost 0 bases; unmatched junction nucleotides: 7. The CDR3: CASSPTGANSYEQYF. The CDR3 bases are TGCGCCAGCAGCCCCACAGGGGCCAACTCCTACGAGCAGTACTTC.

The J gene is TRBJ2-5, the V gene TRBV28; 7 bases agree with TRBD2. The CDR3 length is 16 residues. With 3 bases clipped from V and 4 bases from J, the junction kept 11 bases outside the gene matches. Germline CDR1 reads MDHEN; CDR2 reads SYDVKM. The CDR3 region is CASSFFSAGEGETQYF. The CDR3 DNA sequence: TGTGCCAGCAGTTTTTTCTCCGCGGGAGAAGGAGAGACCCAGTACTTC.

The chain is built from TRBV11-2 and TRBJ1-6, with D maybe TRBD1 (6 bases). The CDR3 is 15 residues long. V was clipped by 2 bases and J by 10 bases, with 15 bases between them. Germline lookup yields CDR1 SGHAT and CDR2 FQNNGV. This chain's CDR3 is CASSLLWDTGSPLHF. CDR3 DNA sequence: TGTGCCAGCAGCTTACTCTGGGACACAGGGTCACCCCTCCACTTT.

The rearrangement uses TRBV28 and TRBJ2-4; D perhaps matches TRBD2 (6 bases). The length of the CDR3 is 16 residues. Germline-derived CDR1 and CDR2 are MDHEN and SYDVKM. V lost 5 bases and J 0 bases, leaving 14 bases between the germline ends. The CDR3 loop is CASSNSGILAKNIQYF. CDR3 bases: TGTGCCAGCAGTAATAGCGGTATACTAGCCAAAAACATTCAGTACTTC.

V is TRBV27 and J is TRBJ2-3, with TRBD1 matching over 9 bases. Looked up from germline, CDR1 is MNHEY and CDR2 is SMNVEV (reference sequence). Trimming at V came to 2 bases and at J to 1 base, leaving 7 bases not matched to a gene. The CDR3 spans 17 residues. This chain's CDR3 is CASSLRGDRVGTDTQYF. Written as DNA, the CDR3 is TGTGCCAGCAGTTTAAGGGGGGACAGGGTGGGCACAGATACGCAGTATTTT.

V usage is TRBV5-6 and J usage is TRBJ1-2, with D possibly matching TRBD1 (6 bases). Trimming cost V 4 bases and J 4 bases, with 17 bases left between them. Germline assignment: CDR1 SGHDT and CDR2 YYEEEE. There are 15 residues in the CDR3. CDR3 loop: CASSPSAGAVYGYTF. The CDR3 DNA follows: TGTGCCAGCAGCCCTTCCGCAGGGGCGGTCTATGGCTACACCTTC.

The genes are TRBV5-5 and TRBJ2-5; TRBD2 might be the D (6 bases). In germline, CDR1 is SGHKS, CDR2 YYEKEE (reference sequence). Trimming shortened V by 0 bases and J by 0 bases, and 12 bases separated the two germline ends. CDR3 length equals 16 residues. The CDR3 is CASSLEASVDQETQYF. CDR3 nucleotides: TGTGCCAGCAGCTTGGAGGCTAGCGTAGACCAAGAGACCCAGTACTTC. Filled out from reference TRBV5-5 and TRBJ2-5, the complete variable domain reads DAGVTQSPTHLIKTRGQQVTLRCSPISGHKSVSWYQQVLGQGPQFIFQYYEKEERGRGNFPDRFSARQFPNYSSELNVNALLLGDSALYLCASSLEASVDQETQYFGPGTRLLVL.

This chain links TRBV15 with TRBJ2-5; D is perhaps TRBD2 (5 bases). There are 14 residues in the CDR3. CDR1 is LNHNV, CDR2 YYDKDF, per germline (reference sequence). V was clipped by 1 base and J by 2 bases, with 8 bases between them. The CDR3 spells CATSRGTFQETQYF. The DNA of the CDR3 is TGTGCCACCAGCAGAGGGACTTTTCAAGAGACCCAGTACTTC. The full variable domain, in which reference TRBV15 and TRBJ2-5 provide the parts outside the CDR3, is DAMVIQNPRYQVTQFGKPVTLSCSQTLNHNVMYWYQQKSSQAPKLLFHYYDKDFNNEADTPDNFQSRRPNTSFCFLDIRSPGLGDTAMYLCATSRGTFQETQYFGPGTRLLVL.

This clone came up once. V usage is TRBV25-1 and J usage is TRBJ2-1; 9 bases are shared with TRBD1. J lost 7 bases, V lost 6 bases, and 7 bases had no gene match. This CDR3 is built from 14 residues. Germline V gene sequence: CDR1 MGHDK, CDR2 SYGVNS. The CDR3 sequence is CASSRTGVRNEQFF. The CDR3 DNA sequence: TGTGCCAGCAGCCGGACAGGGGTGAGGAATGAGCAGTTCTTC.

This clone was found a few times. The rearrangement uses TRBV5-1 and TRBJ2-1; 8 bases line up with TRBD2. Per germline, CDR1 SGHRS and CDR2 YFSETQ. After removal of 0 bases from V and 5 bases from J, the junction contained 1 base not matched to a gene. There are 14 residues in the CDR3. This CDR3 is CASSLELADNEQFF. DNA for the CDR3: TGCGCCAGCAGCTTGGAACTAGCGGACAATGAGCAGTTCTTC.

The V and J genes are TRBV5-6 and TRBJ2-7, with 7 nucleotides matching TRBD1. The J segment lost 4 bases and the V segment lost 2 bases, leaving 6 bases of the junction unmatched. The CDR3 has 14 amino acids. CDR1 and CDR2 (germline): SGHDT, YYEEEE. This chain's CDR3 is CASSLGGGYYEQYF. Written as DNA, the CDR3 is TGTGCCAGCAGCTTAGGGGGCGGGTATTACGAGCAGTACTTC.

The J gene is TRBJ2-7, the V gene TRBV11-2; TRBD2 might be the D (5 bases). V gave up 8 bases and J gave up 7 bases, with 18 bases separating them. Germline V gene sequence: CDR1 SGHAT, CDR2 FQNNGV. The CDR3 covers 13 residues. The CDR3 nucleotides are TGTGCCAGCGCCTCTGGGCTAGCTGGTGAGCAGTACTTC. Protein: CASASGLAGEQYF.

This clone appeared a single time. J is TRBJ2-7 and V is TRBV14; the D gene is possibly TRBD1 (5 bases). The germline CDR1 and CDR2 sequences are SGHDN and FVKESK. Trimming shortened V by 1 base and J by 3 bases, and 13 bases separated the two germline ends. The CDR3 sequence is 15 residues long. CDR3 in amino acids: CASSQGNTGHYEQYF. CDR3 DNA: TGTGCCAGCAGCCAAGGGAACACAGGACACTACGAGCAGTACTTC.

The chain recombines TRBV7-3 with TRBJ2-1, with D tentatively TRBD1 (5 bases). Germline lookup yields CDR1 SGHTA and CDR2 FQGTGA. The CDR3 contains 16 residues. V shed 5 bases and J shed 0 bases, with 14 bases lying between them. CDR3 amino acids: CASSPGAVSSYNEQFF. DNA of the CDR3: TGTGCCAGCAGCCCTGGGGCGGTAAGCTCCTACAATGAGCAGTTCTTC.

The gene calls are TRBV4-1 and TRBJ2-7, with D maybe TRBD2 (5 bases). V was trimmed by 2 bases and J by 2 bases, leaving 13 bases between them. The germline gives CDR1 MGHRA, CDR2 YSYEKL. The length of the CDR3 is 15 residues. The CDR3 coding sequence is TGCGCCAGCAGCCAATCGGAGGTAGCAACCTACGAGCAGTACTTC. Amino acids: CASSQSEVATYEQYF.

The chain is built from TRBV4-1 and TRBJ2-6; 14 positions agree with TRBD2. CDR3 length: 21 amino acids. Per germline, CDR1 MGHRA and CDR2 YSYEKL. The J segment lost 0 bases and the V segment lost 0 bases, leaving 7 bases of the junction unmatched. CDR3 sequence (DNA): TGCGCCAGCAGCCAAGACCCGGGACTAGCGGGGGCTATCTCTGGGGCCAACGTCCTGACTTTC. It translates to CASSQDPGLAGAISGANVLTF.

The chain is built from TRBV20-1 and TRBJ2-2; TRBD1 is a possible D gene (6 bases). The CDR3 runs to 11 residues. Looked up from germline, CDR1 is DFQATT and CDR2 is SNEGSKA (reference sequence). The V end was cut by 1 base, the J end by 10 bases, with 7 bases between. CDR3 coding DNA: TGCAGTGCTAGAGGGGGGCAGGAGCTGTTTTTT. This codes for CSARGGQELFF.

The rearrangement links TRBV4-1 to TRBJ2-7, with TRBD2 identical over 7 bases. This CDR3 is 16 amino acids long. Germline trimming cut 1 base from V and 4 bases from J; bases unmatched to any gene: 10. In germline, CDR1 is MGHRA, CDR2 YSYEKL. CDR3 loop: CASSQALSGAVYEQYF. The CDR3 coding sequence is TGCGCCAGCAGCCAAGCCCTGAGCGGGGCGGTTTACGAGCAGTACTTC.

This clone has just one count. This chain uses TRBV28 with TRBJ2-5; 8 nucleotides align to TRBD1. The J call may be in error: the DNA end matches TRBJ2-7 better. Germline V lookup: CDR1 MDHEN, CDR2 SYDVKM. CDR3 size: 15 residues. Here the CDR3 DNA reads TGTGCCAGCAGTTTAATAGCAGGGGGCTTCTACGAGCAGTACTTC. It is translated as CASSLIAGGFYEQYF.

This clone turned up a few times. The rearrangement joins TRBV28 to TRBJ1-5; TRBD1 aligns across 8 bases. Germline trimming cut 7 bases from V and 3 bases from J; bases unmatched to any gene: 11. CDR3 length: 16 residues. Germline-derived CDR1 and CDR2 are MDHEN and SYDVKM. The CDR3 sequence is CASTYRGSRANQPQHF. The DNA for the CDR3 is TGTGCCAGCACCTACAGGGGGAGTAGGGCCAATCAGCCCCAGCATTTT.

The chain uses TRBV5-6 and TRBJ2-7, with D unresolved. With 4 bases removed from V and 2 bases from J, the gap between germline ends came to 4 bases. The CDR3 is made up of 11 amino acids. Per germline, CDR1 SGHDT and CDR2 YYEEEE. CDR3 amino acids: CASSPPYEQYF. DNA of the CDR3: TGTGCCAGCAGCCCTCCCTACGAGCAGTACTTC.

The chain carries TRBV5-1 and TRBJ2-7; unclear D gene. The V end was cut by 3 bases, the J end by 2 bases, with 9 bases between. Germline V CDR1 and CDR2: SGHRS, YFSETQ. The CDR3 covers 13 residues. Here the CDR3 reads CASSYRSPYEQYF. The DNA of the CDR3 is TGCGCCAGCAGCTATAGAAGTCCCTACGAGCAGTACTTC.

This clone was detected only a few times. The chain employs TRBV7-6 and TRBJ2-2; tentatively, D is TRBD2 (6 bases). The CDR3 covers 15 residues. V dropped 1 base and J dropped 5 bases, with 11 bases sitting between them. From germline, CDR1 is SGHVS and CDR2 FNYEAQ. The CDR3 spells CASSLGRAGTGELFF. CDR3 in DNA: TGTGCCAGCAGCTTAGGAAGGGCGGGGACCGGGGAGCTGTTTTTT. The full variable domain, with the rest looked up from reference TRBV7-6 and TRBJ2-2, is GAGVSQSPRYKVTKRGQDVALRCDPISGHVSLYWYRQALGQGPEFLTYFNYEAQQDKSGLPNDRFSAERPEGSISTLTIQRTEQRDSAMYRCASSLGRAGTGELFFGEGSRLTVL.